The present entry profiles one T cell receptor (beta chain) with its context. The entry originates in a study of siplizumab effects on memory and regulatory T cells. The data were produced by immunoSEQ multiplex PCR, yet TCRdb's version contains in-frame clones alone and is incomplete. The sample yields 90,000 to 120,000 clones, under 95% seen once. CDR3 length equals 14 residues. Germline V gene sequence: CDR1 LNHDA, CDR2 SQIVND (reference sequence). The germline V and J ends were trimmed by 4 bases and 5 bases, with 14 bases remaining between them. The rearrangement uses TRBV19 and TRBJ1-1; possible D gene TRBD1, 5 bases. Sequencing was done on a sample of Tregs sorted from blood. The sequence derives from a human donor in good health. CDR3: CASSSRVGRTEAFF. The CDR3 DNA sequence: TGTGCCAGTAGTAGCAGGGTTGGAAGGACTGAAGCTTTCTTT.